This T cell receptor (beta chain) was captured in a study of blood T cell repertoires in COVID-19. The method was immunoSEQ multiplex PCR; TCRdb's version includes in-frame clones alone and lacks a portion of them. The sample holds more than 200,000 clones, 84% seen once. This clonotype originated in a man aged 60 to 69 who had recovered from COVID-19. Material for sequencing was PBMCs or T cells enriched from blood (not recorded which).

The CDR3 nucleotides are TGTGCCAGCAGTGAAGGTCTGGACAGCTGGCCCCTAAGCTACAATGAGCAGTTCTTC. Translating it yields CASSEGLDSWPLSYNEQFF. The chain employs TRBV6-1 and TRBJ2-1; D may be TRBD1 (6 bases). The ends were cut back, 1 base at V and 3 bases at J, with 22 bases in the middle. Germline CDR1 MNHNS, CDR2 SASEGT. The CDR3 covers 19 residues.